Following are 16 T cell receptor beta chains from one sample sequenced in a study of T-cell memory formation after mild COVID-19. TCRdb passed the 5' RACE reads through MiXCR, listing each CDR3 protein once. The profile covers roughly 370,000 distinct CDR3 sequences, with roughly 15% appearing a single time and around a fifth taken by the ten largest. Sequences were obtained from PBMCs or a T cell subset sorted from them (not recorded which). Every receptor here comes from a man between 18 and 29 years old who had mild COVID-19 (a few samples of this study predate the infection). Cell type and time point are not known.

This clonotype has a handful of counts. The J gene is TRBJ2-7, the V gene TRBV7-2; D ambiguous. This CDR3 contains 14 residues. Germline CDR1 SGHTA, CDR2 FQGNSA. V was clipped by 3 bases and J by 2 bases, with 11 bases between them. DNA for the CDR3: TGTGCCAGCAGCTTGATAGGGTCCCCCTACGAGCAGTACTTC. It translates to CASSLIGSPYEQYF.

This chain joins TRBV6-5 and TRBJ1-1, with D possibly matching TRBD1 (5 bases). The CDR3 contains 15 residues. Trimming removed 2 bases at V and 1 base at J, with 11 bases between. CDR1 is MNHEY, CDR2 SVGAGI, per germline. Written as DNA, the CDR3 is TGTGCCAGCAGTTACGAAGGGGTTGGGAACACTGAAGCTTTCTTT. Its protein product is CASSYEGVGNTEAFF.

This clonotype was counted only a few times. This chain joins TRBV7-9 and TRBJ1-1; no definite D call. The CDR3 consists of 15 residues. The germline CDR1 and CDR2 sequences are SEHNR and FQNEAQ (reference sequence). The V end lost 5 bases, the J end lost 2 bases, and 15 bases lay between the germline ends. In nucleotides, the CDR3 is TGTGCCAGCAGCCCTCGGGGTCGGGGTAACACTGAAGCTTTCTTT. It codes for CASSPRGRGNTEAFF.

This chain links TRBV7-9 with TRBJ2-3, with a possible D match to TRBD2 (5 bases). Per the germline V gene, CDR1 is SEHNR and CDR2 is FQNEAQ (reference sequence). The CDR3 runs to 17 residues. The V end was cut by 2 bases, the J end by 4 bases, with 19 bases between. CDR3 region: CASSLFRTGKLADTQYF. The CDR3 DNA reads TGTGCCAGCAGCTTATTCCGGACGGGAAAGTTGGCAGATACGCAGTATTTT.

V usage is TRBV12-5 and J usage is TRBJ1-2; D might be TRBD1 (5 bases). Trimming removed 6 bases at V and 6 bases at J, with 14 bases between. This CDR3 contains 13 residues. The germline V gene has CDR1 LGHNT and CDR2 FRNRAP. In DNA, the CDR3 is TGTGCTAGTGGGGGTCAGACAGCGCATGGCTACACCTTC. Translation gives CASGGQTAHGYTF.

J is TRBJ1-2 and V is TRBV18; D uncertain. The CDR3 has 13 amino acids. Germline V gives CDR1 KGHSH, CDR2 LQKENI. The V and J ends lost 8 bases and 6 bases respectively, with 16 bases between them. The CDR3 DNA reads as TGTGCCAGCCGCGGGCCGCGGGAGAATGGCTACACCTTC. It is translated as CASRGPRENGYTF.

This chain connects TRBV10-2 to TRBJ2-3, with D hard to call. V was trimmed by 3 bases and J by 2 bases, leaving 15 bases between them. The germline V gene encodes CDR1 WSHSY and CDR2 SAAADI. The CDR3 is made up of 16 amino acids. The CDR3 reads CASSEISHSATDTQYF. The CDR3 nucleotides are TGCGCCAGCAGTGAAATCAGCCATAGTGCCACAGATACGCAGTATTTT.

This clonotype appeared once. The V and J genes are TRBV27 and TRBJ2-7; D perhaps matches TRBD2 (5 bases). Trimming shortened V by 5 bases and J by 1 base, and 18 bases separated the two germline ends. The germline gives CDR1 MNHEY, CDR2 SMNVEV (reference sequence). The CDR3 has 16 amino acids. The CDR3 sequence: CASSPLFGQRSYEQYV. CDR3 bases: TGTGCCAGCAGTCCGCTATTCGGTCAGCGGTCCTACGAGCAGTACGTC.

This clonotype occurred a few times. The CDR3 nucleotides are TGTGCCAGCAGCTTACACCACCGAAGCCGCACAGATACGCAGTATTTT. It codes for CASSLHHRSRTDTQYF. This chain joins TRBV7-9 and TRBJ2-3; D is unclear. CDR1 and CDR2 (germline): SEHNR, FQNEAQ (reference sequence). There are 16 residues in the CDR3. Between the trimmed V and J ends, which lost 2 bases and 1 base, there was a span of 13 bases. Together with reference TRBV7-9 and TRBJ2-3, the CDR3 gives the full variable domain: DTGVSQNPRHKITKRGQNVTFRCDPISEHNRLYWYRQTLGQGPEFLTYFQNEAQLEKSRLLSDRFSAERPKGSFSTLEIQRTEQGDSAMYLCASSLHHRSRTDTQYFGPGTRLTVL.

In its sample, this clonotype was seen a few times. The chain links TRBV28 to TRBJ2-7; 7 bases are shared with TRBD2. Germline assignment: CDR1 MDHEN and CDR2 SYDVKM. This CDR3 has 14 amino acids. Trimming removed 4 bases from V and 5 bases from J; junction bases left unmatched: 8. CDR3 DNA: TGTGCCAGCAGTTCACCTGGGAGGGCGAACGAGCAGTACGTC. Protein sequence: CASSSPGRANEQYV.

There are a few counts of this clonotype. CDR3 sequence (DNA): TGTGCCAGCAGCGGCCTCTCCTACGAGCAGTACTTC. Its protein is CASSGLSYEQYF. The chain combines TRBV7-9 with TRBJ2-7; D is undetermined. Trimming removed 5 bases at V and 0 bases at J, with 5 bases between. This CDR3 is 12 amino acids long. The germline CDR1 and CDR2 sequences are SEHNR and FQNEAQ (reference sequence).

This clonotype was seen more than once but under ten times. The chain has TRBV7-8 and TRBJ2-1; the D is unclear. Germline assignment: CDR1 SGHVS and CDR2 FQNEAQ. CDR3 size: 15 residues. Trimming cost V 3 bases and J 0 bases, with 9 bases left between them. CDR3 in amino acids: CASSFGRASYNEQFF. The CDR3, as DNA: TGTGCCAGCAGCTTCGGCCGGGCCTCCTACAATGAGCAGTTCTTC.

The V gene is TRBV20-1, the J gene TRBJ2-5; 10 bases agree with TRBD1. CDR1 is DFQATT, CDR2 SNEGSKA, per germline (reference sequence). The CDR3 contains 16 residues. V dropped 8 bases and J dropped 5; count of bases not matched to a gene: 17. The CDR3 spells CSTSDSRDRGEETQYF. In DNA form, the CDR3 reads TGCAGTACAAGCGATTCTCGGGACAGGGGTGAGGAGACCCAGTACTTC.

This chain uses TRBV5-5 with TRBJ1-5; 9 bases match TRBD1. V was clipped by 0 bases and J by 5 bases; unmatched bases: 9. The V gene's germline CDR1 is SGHKS and CDR2 YYEKEE (reference sequence). The CDR3 is made up of 17 amino acids. The CDR3 region is CASSLVGTRDRDQPQHF. CDR3 DNA sequence: TGTGCCAGCAGCTTGGTGGGGACCCGGGACAGGGATCAGCCCCAGCATTTT.

This clonotype was counted between two and nine times. The V and J genes are TRBV6-2 or TRBV6-3 and TRBJ2-7, with TRBD2 matching 14 bases. V lost 6 bases to trimming and J lost 1 base; unmatched junction nucleotides: 5. The germline CDR1 and CDR2 sequences are MNHEY and SVGEGT. The CDR3 consists of 16 residues. The CDR3 DNA sequence: TGTGCCAGCAGCCAGGGACTAGCGGGGGTTTCCTACGAGCAGTACGTC. This encodes CASSQGLAGVSYEQYV.

The chain combines TRBV3-1 with TRBJ2-7; D gene uncertain. The CDR3 consists of 13 residues. CDR1 and CDR2 from the germline V gene are LGHDT and YNNKEL (reference sequence). V was clipped by 1 base and J by 0 bases, with 4 bases between them. In nucleotides, the CDR3 is TGTGCCAGCAGCCAAGGCCACTCCTACGAGCAGTACTTC. Its protein is CASSQGHSYEQYF.